Below are 18 T cell receptor beta chains sequenced from a single sample in a study of response to subunit inactivated influenza vaccine (dated by TCRdb to about 2018). The library was prepared using RT-PCR. The instrument given in TCRdb is Illumina HiSeq 2500. In TCRdb, the public reads were trimmed at Q25 with fastp and aligned with MiXCR, with productive beta chains retained. Each CDR3 protein appears once, grouped with its most common genes and DNA. The sample includes about 570,000 distinct CDR3 sequences, with 11% observed a single time. The ten largest clones capture approximately 11% of the sample. This sample was shared with a second study, whose subject was T cells expressing NK-cell markers. Looking at the second paper: TCR beta cDNA libraries were prepared using 5'RACE template switching, which introduced a universal primer site and unique molecular identifiers.

This specimen was PBMCs from blood, taken on the day of vaccination. The receptor source for this set is a man aged 45-65 years who received an inactivated influenza vaccine. Donor details come from another sample of the same person, matched by shared clones.

V gene TRBV12-3 or TRBV12-4 combines with J gene TRBJ2-1; TRBD1 matches at 12 bases. Unmatched junction bases numbered 7, after V lost 6 bases and J lost 7 bases. This CDR3 has 15 residues. Here the CDR3 DNA reads TGTGCCAGCAGACAAGGGGACAGGGGGCCAAATGAGCAGTTCTTC. Its protein is CASRQGDRGPNEQFF.

This clonotype has ten or more counts. The rearrangement links TRBV20-1 to TRBJ2-1, with D perhaps matching TRBD1 (6 bases). Per the germline V gene, CDR1 is DFQATT and CDR2 is SNEGSKA (reference sequence). The CDR3 is made up of 13 amino acids. The V end was cut by 2 bases, the J end by 6 bases, with 11 bases between. The CDR3 is CSARQGSINEQFF. CDR3 nucleotide sequence: TGCAGTGCTAGACAGGGGAGCATCAATGAGCAGTTCTTC.

The genes are TRBV11-2 and TRBJ1-6; 7 bases are shared with TRBD1. Trimming removed 4 bases from V and 7 bases from J; junction bases left unmatched: 7. Germline V gene lookup returns CDR1 SGHAT and CDR2 FQNNGV. This CDR3 region has 15 residues. The CDR3 DNA reads TGTGCCAGCAGCTCAAACAGGGGAGGCAATTCACCCCTCCACTTT. It codes for CASSSNRGGNSPLHF.

V usage is TRBV18 and J usage is TRBJ2-7; possible D gene TRBD2, 6 bases. Germline V gene data show CDR1 as KGHSH and CDR2 as LQKENI. The V gene lost 3 bases and the J gene lost 5 bases, with 14 bases spanning the gap. The CDR3 runs 14 residues. CDR3 loop: CASSPNDAGNEQYF. The CDR3 DNA reads as TGTGCCAGCTCACCCAATGATGCGGGGAACGAGCAGTACTTC.

This clonotype was counted many times. This sequence joins TRBV10-2 and TRBJ2-6; 8 bases match TRBD1. The CDR3 is made up of 19 amino acids. Trimming cost V 6 bases and J 2 bases; bases outside gene matches: 15. The germline V gene has CDR1 WSHSY and CDR2 SAAADI. The CDR3 bases are TGCGCCAGCAGAGACAATCTCGGACAGGGATTGGCTGGGGCCAACGTCCTGACTTTC. As protein: CASRDNLGQGLAGANVLTF.

V is TRBV6-2 or TRBV6-3 and J is TRBJ2-1, with a possible D match to TRBD2 (7 bases). The CDR3 spans 15 residues. V lost 5 bases and J lost 2, with 13 bases in between. Germline V gene sequence: CDR1 MNHEY, CDR2 SVGEGT. This CDR3 is CASSRAGAPYNEQFF. As DNA, the CDR3 is TGTGCCAGCAGTCGGGCGGGGGCACCCTACAATGAGCAGTTCTTC.

The chain joins TRBV15 to TRBJ1-4; D uncertain. V gave up 0 bases and J gave up 10 bases, with 15 bases separating them. This CDR3 has 15 amino acids. Germline V CDR1 and CDR2: LNHNV, YYDKDF (reference sequence). The CDR3 protein is CATSRDVDLPGKLFF. In DNA, the CDR3 is TGTGCCACCAGCAGAGATGTGGACCTCCCAGGAAAACTGTTTTTT.

This chain uses TRBV7-9 with TRBJ2-1; no reliable D call. The CDR3 has 15 residues. CDR1 and CDR2 from the germline V gene are SEHNR and FQNEAQ (reference sequence). Trimming took 4 bases from V and 6 from J, leaving 16 bases between them. Here the CDR3 DNA reads TGTGCCAGCAGCTATGGGCGTCAGGCGATCAATGAGCAGTTCTTC. This codes for CASSYGRQAINEQFF.

The gene calls are TRBV27 and TRBJ2-1; 8 nucleotides match TRBD2. This CDR3 spans 16 amino acids. V shed 6 bases, J shed 2 bases, and the junction held 9 bases outside the gene matches. CDR1 MNHEY and CDR2 SMNVEV come from the germline V gene (reference sequence). CDR3 loop: CASRQESGRAYNEQFF. CDR3 DNA: TGTGCCAGCAGGCAGGAGAGCGGGAGAGCCTACAATGAGCAGTTCTTC.

This chain uses TRBV20-1 with TRBJ2-3; possibly TRBD1 for D (5 bases). V dropped 2 bases and J dropped 2 bases, with 11 bases sitting between them. This CDR3 is built from 14 residues. CDR1 and CDR2 from the germline V gene are DFQATT and SNEGSKA (reference sequence). The CDR3 nucleotides read TGCAGTGCTAGATTGGGGCCACCCACAGATACGCAGTATTTT. It codes for CSARLGPPTDTQYF.

This clonotype occurred a few times. J is TRBJ1-4 and V is TRBV7-2; 8 nucleotides align to TRBD1. Germline lookup yields CDR1 SGHTA and CDR2 FQGNSA. The J segment lost 1 base and the V segment lost 5 bases, leaving 3 bases of the junction unmatched. The length of the CDR3 is 15 residues. This CDR3 is CASSGQGGTNEKLFF. DNA of the CDR3: TGTGCCAGCAGCGGACAGGGTGGAACTAATGAAAAACTGTTTTTT.

The chain uses TRBV27 and TRBJ2-1, with 9 bases fitting TRBD2. J gave up 6 bases and V 6 bases, and 12 bases lay outside the gene matches. Germline loops: CDR1 MNHEY, CDR2 SMNVEV (reference sequence). CDR3 length: 16 residues. CDR3 protein: CASSPSGGPSINEQFF. The CDR3 DNA sequence: TGTGCCAGCAGCCCAAGCGGGGGGCCGTCCATCAATGAGCAGTTCTTC.

This rearrangement joins TRBV21-1 to TRBJ1-5; the table's D call of TRBD1 was not tested on the DNA. TRBV21-1 is a known pseudogene. This CDR3 spans 16 amino acids. The chain's CDR3 is CASSKDEGDSNQPQHF. The CDR3 coding sequence is TGTGCCAGCAGCAAAGATGAGGGGGATAGCAATCAGCCCCAGCATTTT.

The V gene is TRBV20-1, the J gene TRBJ2-1; D unresolved. V was cut by 0 bases and J by 2 bases, with 14 bases left in between. The CDR3 is 16 amino acids. Germline V gives CDR1 DFQATT, CDR2 SNEGSKA (reference sequence). CDR3 DNA: TGCAGTGCTAGAGACGGAAGAAGAGGCCCCTACAATGAGCAGTTCTTC. Its translation: CSARDGRRGPYNEQFF.

This clonotype was counted between two and nine times. The chain combines TRBV10-3 with TRBJ2-2, with D unclear. From germline, CDR1 is ENHRY and CDR2 SYGVKD. The CDR3 totals 14 residues. V shed 3 bases and J shed 3 bases, with 8 bases lying between them. This chain's CDR3 is CAISDSSYTGELFF. Written as DNA, the CDR3 is TGTGCCATCAGTGATTCGTCCTACACCGGGGAGCTGTTTTTT.

The chain uses TRBV12-3 or TRBV12-4 and TRBJ2-7; tentatively, D is TRBD1 or TRBD2 (5 bases each). This CDR3 is built from 13 residues. Trimming cost V 6 bases and J 5 bases, with 14 bases left between them. The CDR3 sequence is CASRPGAADEQYF. In DNA, the CDR3 is TGTGCCAGCAGGCCCGGGGCGGCGGACGAGCAGTACTTC.

This clonotype was found a few times. The CDR3 sequence is CASSRTGANTDTQYF. CDR3 coding DNA: TGTGCCAGCAGCAGAACAGGGGCCAACACAGATACGCAGTATTTT. J is TRBJ2-3 and V is TRBV6-1, with 7 bases lining up with TRBD1. The germline gives CDR1 MNHNS, CDR2 SASEGT. The CDR3 runs to 15 residues. Unmatched junction bases numbered 8, after V lost 6 bases and J lost 2 bases.

The chain couples TRBV7-6 to TRBJ2-6; D ambiguous. In germline, CDR1 is SGHVS, CDR2 FNYEAQ. The CDR3 spans 14 residues. Trimming stripped 5 bases from V and 4 bases from J, with 9 bases between. The chain's CDR3 is CASSQSGGANVLTF. The DNA of the CDR3 is TGTGCCAGCAGCCAGTCGGGCGGGGCCAACGTCCTGACTTTC.